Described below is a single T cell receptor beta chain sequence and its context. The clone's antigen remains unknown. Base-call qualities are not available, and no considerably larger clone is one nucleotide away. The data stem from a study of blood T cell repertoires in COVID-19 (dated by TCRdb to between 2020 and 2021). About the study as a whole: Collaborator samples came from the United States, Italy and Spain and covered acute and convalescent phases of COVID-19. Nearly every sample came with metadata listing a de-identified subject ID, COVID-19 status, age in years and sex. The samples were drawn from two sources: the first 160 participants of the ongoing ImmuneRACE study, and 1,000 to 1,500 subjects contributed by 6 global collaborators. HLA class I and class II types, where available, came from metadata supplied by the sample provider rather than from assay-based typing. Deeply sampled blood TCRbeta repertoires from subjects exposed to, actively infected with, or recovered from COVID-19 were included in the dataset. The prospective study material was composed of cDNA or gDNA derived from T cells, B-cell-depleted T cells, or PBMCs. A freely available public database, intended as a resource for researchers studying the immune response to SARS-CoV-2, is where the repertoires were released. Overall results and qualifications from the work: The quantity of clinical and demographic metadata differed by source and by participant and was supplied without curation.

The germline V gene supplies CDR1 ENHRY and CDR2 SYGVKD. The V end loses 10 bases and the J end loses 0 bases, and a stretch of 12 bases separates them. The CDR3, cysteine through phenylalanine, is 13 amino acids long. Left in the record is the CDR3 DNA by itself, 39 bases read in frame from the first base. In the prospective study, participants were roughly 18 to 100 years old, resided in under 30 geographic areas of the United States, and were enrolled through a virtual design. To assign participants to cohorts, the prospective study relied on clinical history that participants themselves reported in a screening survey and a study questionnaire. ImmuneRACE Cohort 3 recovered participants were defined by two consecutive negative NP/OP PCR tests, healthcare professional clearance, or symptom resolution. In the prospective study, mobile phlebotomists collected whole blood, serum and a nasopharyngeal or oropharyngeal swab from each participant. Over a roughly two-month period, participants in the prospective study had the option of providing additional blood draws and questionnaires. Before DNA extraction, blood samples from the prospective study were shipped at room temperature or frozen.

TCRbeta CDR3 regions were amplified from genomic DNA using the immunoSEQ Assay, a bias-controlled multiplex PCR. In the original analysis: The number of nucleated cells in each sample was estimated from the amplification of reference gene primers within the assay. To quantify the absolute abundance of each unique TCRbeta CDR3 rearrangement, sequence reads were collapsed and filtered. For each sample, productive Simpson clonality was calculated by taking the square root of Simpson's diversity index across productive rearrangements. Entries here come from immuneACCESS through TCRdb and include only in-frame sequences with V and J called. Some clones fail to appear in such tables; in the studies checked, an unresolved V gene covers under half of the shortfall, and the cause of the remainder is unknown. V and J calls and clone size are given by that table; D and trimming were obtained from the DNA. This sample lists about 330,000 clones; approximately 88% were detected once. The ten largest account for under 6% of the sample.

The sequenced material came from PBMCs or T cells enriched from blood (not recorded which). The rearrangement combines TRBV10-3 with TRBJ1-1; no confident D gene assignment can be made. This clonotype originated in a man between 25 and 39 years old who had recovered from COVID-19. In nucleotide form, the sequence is TGTGCCAGCCGGGGAGGCATGAACACTGAAGCTTTCTTT. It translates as CASRGGMNTEAFF.